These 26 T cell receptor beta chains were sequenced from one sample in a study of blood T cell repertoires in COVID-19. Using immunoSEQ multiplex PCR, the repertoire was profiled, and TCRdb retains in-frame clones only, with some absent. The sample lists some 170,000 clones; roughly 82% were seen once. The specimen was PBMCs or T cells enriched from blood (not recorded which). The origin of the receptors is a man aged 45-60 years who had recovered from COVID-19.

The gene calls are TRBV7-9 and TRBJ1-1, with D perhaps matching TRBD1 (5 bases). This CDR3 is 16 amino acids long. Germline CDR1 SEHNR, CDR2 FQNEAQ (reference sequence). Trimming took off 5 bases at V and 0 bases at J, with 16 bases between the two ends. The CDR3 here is CASSPGGSRMNTEAFF. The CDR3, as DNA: TGTGCCAGCAGCCCGGGGGGAAGTAGAATGAACACTGAAGCTTTCTTT.

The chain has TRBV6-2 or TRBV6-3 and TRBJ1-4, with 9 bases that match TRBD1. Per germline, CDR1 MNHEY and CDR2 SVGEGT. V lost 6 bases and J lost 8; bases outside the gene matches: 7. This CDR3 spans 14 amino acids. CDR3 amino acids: CASSNTGGREKLFF. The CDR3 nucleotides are TGTGCCAGCAGCAATACAGGGGGCCGGGAAAAACTGTTTTTT.

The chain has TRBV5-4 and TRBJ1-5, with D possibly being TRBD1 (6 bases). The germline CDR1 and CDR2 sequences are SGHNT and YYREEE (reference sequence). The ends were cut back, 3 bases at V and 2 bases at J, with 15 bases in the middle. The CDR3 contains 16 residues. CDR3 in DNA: TGTGCCAGCAGCTCAACCCGACAGGTTGGCAATCAGCCCCAGCATTTT. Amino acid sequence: CASSSTRQVGNQPQHF.

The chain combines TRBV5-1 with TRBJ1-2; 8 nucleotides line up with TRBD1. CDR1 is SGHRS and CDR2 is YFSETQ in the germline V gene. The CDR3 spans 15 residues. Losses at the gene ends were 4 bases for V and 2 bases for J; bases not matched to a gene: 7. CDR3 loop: CASSQTGAANYGYTF. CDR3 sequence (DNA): TGCGCCAGCAGCCAGACAGGGGCGGCCAACTATGGCTACACCTTC.

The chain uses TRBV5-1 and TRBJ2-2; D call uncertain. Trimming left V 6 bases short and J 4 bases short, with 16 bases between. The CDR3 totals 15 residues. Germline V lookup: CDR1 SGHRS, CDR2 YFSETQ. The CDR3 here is CASTLSRISTGELFF. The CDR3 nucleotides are TGCGCCAGCACCCTCTCGAGAATCTCCACCGGGGAGCTGTTTTTT.

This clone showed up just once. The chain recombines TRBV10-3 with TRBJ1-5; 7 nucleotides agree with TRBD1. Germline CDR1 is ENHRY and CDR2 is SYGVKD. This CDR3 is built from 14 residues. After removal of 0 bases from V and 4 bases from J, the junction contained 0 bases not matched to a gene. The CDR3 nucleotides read TGTGCCATCAGTGAGTCGACAGGGAATCAGCCCCAGCATTTT. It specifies CAISESTGNQPQHF.

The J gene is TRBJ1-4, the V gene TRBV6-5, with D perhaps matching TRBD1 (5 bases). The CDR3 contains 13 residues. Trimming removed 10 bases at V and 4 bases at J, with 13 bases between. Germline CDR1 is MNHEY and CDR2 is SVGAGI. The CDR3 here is CATSGLLNEKLFF. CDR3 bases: TGTGCCACCTCGGGACTCCTTAATGAAAAACTGTTTTTT.

The CDR3 loop is CASSLQGAEEKLFF. CDR3 sequence (DNA): TGCGCCAGCAGCCTACAGGGGGCGGAAGAAAAACTGTTTTTT. The chain is built from TRBV5-1 and TRBJ1-4; 9 bases agree with TRBD1. Germline CDR1 reads SGHRS; CDR2 reads YFSETQ. There are 14 residues in the CDR3. V gave up 4 bases and J gave up 8 bases; unmatched junction bases: 6.

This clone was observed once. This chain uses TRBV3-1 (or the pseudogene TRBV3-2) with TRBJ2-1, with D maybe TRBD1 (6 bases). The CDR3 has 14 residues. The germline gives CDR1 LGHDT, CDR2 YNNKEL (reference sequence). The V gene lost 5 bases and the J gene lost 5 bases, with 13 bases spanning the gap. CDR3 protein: CASSKRGWNNEQFF. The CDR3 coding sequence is TGTGCCAGCAGCAAGAGGGGGTGGAACAATGAGCAGTTCTTC.

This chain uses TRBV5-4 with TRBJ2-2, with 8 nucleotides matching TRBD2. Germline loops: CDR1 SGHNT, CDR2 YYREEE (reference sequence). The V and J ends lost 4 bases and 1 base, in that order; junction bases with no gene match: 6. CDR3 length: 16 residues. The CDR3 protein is CASSPQRGKNTGELFF. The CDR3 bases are TGTGCCAGCAGCCCCCAGCGGGGGAAGAACACCGGGGAGCTGTTTTTT.

CDR3 nucleotide sequence: TGTGCCTGGAGTGAAGGATTCTTGCCGATAGGGACAGATTATGGCTACACCTTC. Translated, it gives CAWSEGFLPIGTDYGYTF. The chain recombines TRBV30 with TRBJ1-2; TRBD1 matches at 7 bases. V shed 1 base, J shed 5 bases, and the junction held 19 bases outside the gene matches. CDR3 length equals 18 residues. CDR1 and CDR2 (germline): GTSNPN, SVGIG (reference sequence).

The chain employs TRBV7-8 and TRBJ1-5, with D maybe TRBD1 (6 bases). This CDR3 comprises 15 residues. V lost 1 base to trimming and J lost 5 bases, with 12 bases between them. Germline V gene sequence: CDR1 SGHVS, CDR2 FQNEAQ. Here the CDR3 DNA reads TGTGCCAGCAGCTTAGAGGGGGAAATGGATCAGCCCCAGCATTTT. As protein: CASSLEGEMDQPQHF.

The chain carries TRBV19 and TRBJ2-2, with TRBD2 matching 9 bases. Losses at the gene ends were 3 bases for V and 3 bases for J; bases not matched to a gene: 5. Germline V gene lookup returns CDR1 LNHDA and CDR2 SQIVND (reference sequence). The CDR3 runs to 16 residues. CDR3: CASSISGGIDTGELFF. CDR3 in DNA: TGTGCCAGTAGTATTAGCGGGGGCATCGACACCGGGGAGCTGTTTTTT.

CDR3 DNA: TGTGCCAGCAGACTTACGACAGGGTCCTACGAGCAGTACTTC. Residues: CASRLTTGSYEQYF. The rearrangement joins TRBV7-9 to TRBJ2-7; TRBD1 agrees at 7 bases. The CDR3 loop spans 14 amino acids. Per the germline V gene, CDR1 is SEHNR and CDR2 is FQNEAQ (reference sequence). V was pared by 6 bases and J by 1 base, with 6 bases of the junction left unmatched.

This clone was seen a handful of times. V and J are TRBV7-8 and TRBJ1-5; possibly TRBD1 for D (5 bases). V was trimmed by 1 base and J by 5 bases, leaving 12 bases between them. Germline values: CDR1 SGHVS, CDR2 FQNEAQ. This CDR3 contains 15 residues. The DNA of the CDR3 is TGTGCCAGCAGCTTAGTAGAGACAGATTATCAGCCCCAGCATTTT. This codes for CASSLVETDYQPQHF.

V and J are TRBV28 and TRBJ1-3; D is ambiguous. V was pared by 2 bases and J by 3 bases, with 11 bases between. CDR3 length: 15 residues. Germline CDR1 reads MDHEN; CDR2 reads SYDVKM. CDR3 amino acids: CASSLLANGGNTIYF. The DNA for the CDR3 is TGTGCCAGCAGTTTACTAGCTAACGGTGGAAACACCATATATTTT.

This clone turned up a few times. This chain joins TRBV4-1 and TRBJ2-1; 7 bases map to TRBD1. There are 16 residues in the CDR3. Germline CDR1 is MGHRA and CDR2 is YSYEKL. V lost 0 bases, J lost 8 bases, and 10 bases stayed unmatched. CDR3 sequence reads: CASSQETGIKGYEQFF. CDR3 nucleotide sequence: TGCGCCAGCAGCCAAGAGACAGGGATAAAAGGCTATGAGCAGTTCTTC.

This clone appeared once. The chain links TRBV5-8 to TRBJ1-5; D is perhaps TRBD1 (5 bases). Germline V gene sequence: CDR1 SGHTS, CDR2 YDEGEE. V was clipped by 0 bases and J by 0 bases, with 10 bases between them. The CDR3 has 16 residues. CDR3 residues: CASSLDRGYSNQPQHF. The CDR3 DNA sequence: TGTGCCAGCAGCTTGGATAGGGGATATAGCAATCAGCCCCAGCATTTT.

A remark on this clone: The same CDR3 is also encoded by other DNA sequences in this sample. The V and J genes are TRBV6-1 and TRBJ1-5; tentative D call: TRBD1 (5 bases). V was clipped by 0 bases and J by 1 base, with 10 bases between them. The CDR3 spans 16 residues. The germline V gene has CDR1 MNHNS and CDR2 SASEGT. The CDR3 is CASSEAAGPSNQPQHF. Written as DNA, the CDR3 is TGTGCCAGCAGTGAAGCTGCAGGGCCAAGCAATCAGCCCCAGCATTTT.

In nucleotides, the CDR3 is TGCGCCAGCAGCGATACCAGGGGCTCCTACGAGCAGTACTTC. This gives the protein CASSDTRGSYEQYF. This rearrangement joins TRBV5-1 to TRBJ2-7; D perhaps matches TRBD1 (6 bases). Trimming stripped 4 bases from V and 0 bases from J, with 11 bases between. Germline V CDR1 and CDR2: SGHRS, YFSETQ. This CDR3 spans 14 amino acids.

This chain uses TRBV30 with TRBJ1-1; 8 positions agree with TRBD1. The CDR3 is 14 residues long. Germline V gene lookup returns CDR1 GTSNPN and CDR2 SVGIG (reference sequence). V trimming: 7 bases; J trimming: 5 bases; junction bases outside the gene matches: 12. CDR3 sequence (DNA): TGTGCCTTCCATCCGACAGGGGTTTATACTGAAGCTTTCTTT. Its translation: CAFHPTGVYTEAFF.

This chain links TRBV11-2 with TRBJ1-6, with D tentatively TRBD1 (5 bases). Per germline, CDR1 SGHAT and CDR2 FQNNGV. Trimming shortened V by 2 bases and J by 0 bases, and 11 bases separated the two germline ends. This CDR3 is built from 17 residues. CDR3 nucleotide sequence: TGTGCCAGCAGCTTAAGTCCGGACAACTCCTATAATTCACCCCTCCACTTT. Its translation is CASSLSPDNSYNSPLHF.

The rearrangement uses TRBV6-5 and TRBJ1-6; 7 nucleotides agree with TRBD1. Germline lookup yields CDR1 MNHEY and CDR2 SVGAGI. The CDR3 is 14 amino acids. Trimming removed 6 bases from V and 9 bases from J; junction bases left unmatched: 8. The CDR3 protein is CASRWTGLSSPLHF. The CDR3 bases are TGTGCCAGCAGATGGACAGGTTTGAGTTCACCCCTCCACTTT.

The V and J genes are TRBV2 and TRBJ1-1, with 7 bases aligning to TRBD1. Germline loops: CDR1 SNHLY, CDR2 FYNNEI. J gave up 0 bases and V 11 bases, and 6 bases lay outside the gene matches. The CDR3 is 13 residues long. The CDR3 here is CAEATGMNTEAFF. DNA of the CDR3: TGTGCCGAAGCGACAGGGATGAACACTGAAGCTTTCTTT.

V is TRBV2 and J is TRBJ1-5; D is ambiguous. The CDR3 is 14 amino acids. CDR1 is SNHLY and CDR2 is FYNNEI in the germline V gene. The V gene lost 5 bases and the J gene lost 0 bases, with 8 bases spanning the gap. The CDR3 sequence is CASSPQYSNQPQHF. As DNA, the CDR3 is TGTGCCAGCAGTCCCCAGTATAGCAATCAGCCCCAGCATTTT.

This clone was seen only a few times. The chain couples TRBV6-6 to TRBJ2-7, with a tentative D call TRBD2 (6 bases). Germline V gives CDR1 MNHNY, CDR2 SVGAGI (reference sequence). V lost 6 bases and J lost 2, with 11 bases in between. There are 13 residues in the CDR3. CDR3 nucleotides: TGTGCCAGCAGCCATAGCGGTCCCTACGAGCAGTACTTC. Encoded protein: CASSHSGPYEQYF.